This T cell receptor beta chain was obtained from a study of T cell responses to AZD1222 COVID-19 vaccine. General observations from the study: Unmutated regions of variants are reportedly targeted by nearly half of spike-specific TCRs.

From germline, CDR1 is SGHDN and CDR2 FVKESK. J lost 3 bases, V lost 5 bases, and 15 bases had no gene match. The CDR3 is 17 residues long. Comments on this clone: Antigen specificity is unknown.

The protocol was immunoSEQ multiplex PCR, while the TCRdb copy is restricted to in-frame clones and leaves out a portion. The sample shows over 45,000 clones, approximately 83% of them seen only once. This receptor was obtained from an adult in good health. Here the sequenced sample was peripheral blood, taken on day 0 of AZD1222 vaccination. This chain joins TRBV14 and TRBJ2-7, with 8 bases aligning to TRBD1. For the CDR3, the DNA is TGTGCCAGCAGCGCGACTACAGGGGGAGGTTACTACTACGAGCAGTACTTC. It encodes CASSATTGGGYYYEQYF.